The 2 T cell receptor beta chains given below trace back to one sample, sequenced in a study of T cell clonality in common variable immunodeficiency. Findings of the study overall: Common variable immunodeficiency TCR beta sequences reportedly had fewer deletions and N-nucleotide insertions.

Their antigens are not known. The method was immunoSEQ multiplex PCR; TCRdb's version includes in-frame clones alone and lacks a portion of them. The repertoire consists of 25,000 to 35,000 clones, none detected only once. The sample comprised peripheral blood mononuclear cells. The receptors were gathered from a human donor with common variable immunodeficiency.

By frequency in the sample, this clone is medium-sized. The sequence runs out 3 residues before the end of the CDR3; the remainder is reconstructed from the germline J gene. The chain is built from TRBV5-1 and TRBJ1-1; the D is unclear. Germline V CDR1 and CDR2: SGHRS, YFSETQ. The length of the CDR3 is 14 residues. V shed 3 bases and J shed 4 bases, with 13 bases lying between them. CDR3 amino acids: CASSSQPTGTEAFF. The DNA read from the CDR3 is TGCGCCAGCAGCTCTCAACCCACTGGCACTGAA.

This clone has a count of ten or more. The CDR3 end lies 3 residues beyond the end of the read and is filled in from the germline J gene. The chain recombines TRBV2 with TRBJ2-7; 11 bases map to TRBD2. Germline CDR1 and CDR2: SNHLY and FYNNEI. The V and J ends lost 3 bases and 0 bases, in that order; junction bases with no gene match: 4. This CDR3 region has 16 residues. CDR3 residues: CASSDPSGRSSYEQYF. CDR3 DNA (partial): TGTGCCAGCAGTGACCCTAGCGGGAGGTCCTCCTACGAG.